This T cell receptor (beta chain) stems from a study of T-cell reconstitution after alpha-beta-depleted transplantation in children. It was with unique molecular identifiers that the TCRbeta library was prepared. Using its own MiXCR run on the PCR reads, TCRdb lists one record per CDR3 protein. The profile covers about 640,000 distinct CDR3 sequences, with approximately 16% appearing a single time and approximately 1.1% taken by the ten largest. The CDR3 has 14 amino acids. CDR1 SGHNT and CDR2 YENEEA come from the germline V gene. V was shortened by 4 bases and J by 3 bases, with 10 bases between the two germline ends.

The chain links TRBV11-3 to TRBJ2-1; unclear D gene. This material consisted of PBMCs from the stem cell graft donor, taken from the stem cell graft. This clonotype originated in a human donor who donated a stem cell graft to a child with acute myeloid leukemia. The CDR3 coding sequence is TGTGCCAGCAGCTCGCGACTTCTCTACAATGAGCAGTTCTTC. It translates to CASSSRLLYNEQFF.